The 9 T cell receptor beta chains below all came from one sample that was sequenced in a study of shared clonotypes between healthy human individuals. Assay used: immunoSEQ multiplex PCR; TCRdb lists only in-frame clones, some missing. The sample lists some 2.1 million clones, roughly 94% occurring once. Sequenced material: naive CD4+ T cells sorted from blood. Subset given: CD45RA+ positively selected. These receptors originate from a man aged 18 to 29 in good health.

V usage is TRBV7-2 and J usage is TRBJ1-1; D might be TRBD1 (6 bases). Germline V lookup: CDR1 SGHTA, CDR2 FQGNSA. V was cut by 3 bases and J by 8 bases, with 13 bases left in between. This CDR3 region has 13 residues. The CDR3 DNA follows: TGTGCCAGCAGCTTTAACCGGGACAACGAAGCTTTCTTT. It codes for CASSFNRDNEAFF.

The gene calls are TRBV19 and TRBJ2-5, with D tentatively TRBD1 (6 bases). The length of the CDR3 is 13 residues. V dropped 8 bases and J dropped 1 base, with 11 bases sitting between them. Per germline, CDR1 LNHDA and CDR2 SQIVND (reference sequence). The CDR3: CASARDTQETQYF. Written as DNA, the CDR3 is TGTGCCAGTGCCAGGGACACCCAAGAGACCCAGTACTTC.

The rearrangement links TRBV2 to TRBJ2-2; no definite D call. The CDR3 has 14 amino acids. V dropped 2 bases and J dropped 5 bases, with 9 bases sitting between them. Germline CDR1 and CDR2: SNHLY and FYNNEI. The CDR3 loop reads CASSETWSTGELFF. The CDR3 DNA sequence: TGTGCCAGCAGTGAAACGTGGAGTACCGGGGAGCTGTTTTTT.

In its sample, this clone was seen once. V gene TRBV11-2 combines with J gene TRBJ2-1; TRBD2 matches at 11 bases. CDR1 and CDR2 from the germline V gene are SGHAT and FQNNGV. This CDR3 spans 16 amino acids. V was pared by 5 bases and J by 4 bases, with 7 bases of the junction left unmatched. The CDR3 sequence is CASSIQLAGAYNEQFF. CDR3 DNA sequence: TGTGCCAGCAGCATTCAACTAGCGGGAGCTTACAATGAGCAGTTCTTC.

This clone was observed once. The chain links TRBV30 to TRBJ2-5; D unresolved. The germline V and J ends were trimmed by 4 bases and 6 bases, with 12 bases remaining between them. The length of the CDR3 is 12 residues. CDR1 is GTSNPN, CDR2 SVGIG, per germline (reference sequence). CDR3 in amino acids: CAWTSSIKTQYF. The CDR3 DNA is TGTGCCTGGACTTCTAGTATAAAGACCCAGTACTTC.

The V call is TRBV10-3, the J call TRBJ1-6, with 9 bases fitting TRBD1. Looked up from germline, CDR1 is ENHRY and CDR2 is SYGVKD. After removal of 5 bases from V and 7 bases from J, the junction contained 3 bases not matched to a gene. This CDR3 contains 14 residues. The CDR3 region is CAISIQGANSPLHF. The CDR3 coding sequence is TGTGCCATCAGTATACAGGGGGCGAATTCACCCCTCCACTTT.

This clone was recorded once. J is TRBJ2-7 and V is TRBV10-1; TRBD2 is a possible D gene (5 bases). Trimming stripped 0 bases from V and 6 bases from J, with 15 bases between. The CDR3 spans 15 residues. Germline V gives CDR1 WNHNN, CDR2 SYGVQD (reference sequence). The DNA of the CDR3 is TGCGCCAGCAGTGAGTCAGCGGCCCCTTCACCCGAGCAGTACTTC. Translation gives CASSESAAPSPEQYF.

The chain employs TRBV5-1 and TRBJ2-7, with D possibly being TRBD1 or TRBD2 (6 bases each). Germline lookup yields CDR1 SGHRS and CDR2 YFSETQ. V lost 3 bases and J 1 base, leaving 17 bases between the germline ends. CDR3 length: 16 residues. The CDR3 loop reads CASSYLSGAASYEQYF. Here the CDR3 DNA reads TGCGCCAGCAGCTACTTATCGGGGGCCGCGTCCTACGAGCAGTACTTC.

V usage is TRBV30 and J usage is TRBJ1-3; 9 bases map to TRBD1. The CDR3 runs to 14 residues. Unmatched junction bases numbered 5, after V lost 3 bases and J lost 5 bases. Germline-derived CDR1 and CDR2 are GTSNPN and SVGIG (reference sequence). In nucleotides, the CDR3 is TGTGCCTGGAGGGGGGACAGGGAACGAAACACCATATATTTT. Translating it yields CAWRGDRERNTIYF.